This T cell receptor beta chain was identified during a study of CD8+ T cells in alopecia areata. The treatment: oral pan-JAK inhibitor, 5-10 mg twice daily. Sorting of CD4+ and CD8+ T cells was performed on PBMCs. cDNA reverse transcribed from extracted RNA served as the sequencing template. Profiling relied on immunoSEQ multiplex PCR, and the TCRdb table lists in-frame clones only, not all of them. The repertoire holds 130,000 or so clones, roughly 86% seen once, with less than 15% in the top ten. To note about this clone: Its antigen is still unknown.

This CDR3 is 15 amino acids long. Germline CDR1 and CDR2: SGHTA and FQGNSA. V lost 1 base and J lost 5, with 14 bases in between. Study-level points and caveats: For patients receiving tofacitinib, scalp clonality and expanded CD8+ clones among the top 100 significantly decreased.

The specimen was CD8+ T cells sorted from blood, collected at week 4, from a patient treated with tofacitinib. This chain joins TRBV7-2 and TRBJ1-2, with a weak D call TRBD1 (6 bases). This clonotype was obtained from a human donor with alopecia areata. The CDR3 protein is CASSLEAGVLYGYTF. CDR3 DNA: TGTGCCAGCAGCTTAGAGGCAGGGGTCCTTTATGGCTACACCTTC.